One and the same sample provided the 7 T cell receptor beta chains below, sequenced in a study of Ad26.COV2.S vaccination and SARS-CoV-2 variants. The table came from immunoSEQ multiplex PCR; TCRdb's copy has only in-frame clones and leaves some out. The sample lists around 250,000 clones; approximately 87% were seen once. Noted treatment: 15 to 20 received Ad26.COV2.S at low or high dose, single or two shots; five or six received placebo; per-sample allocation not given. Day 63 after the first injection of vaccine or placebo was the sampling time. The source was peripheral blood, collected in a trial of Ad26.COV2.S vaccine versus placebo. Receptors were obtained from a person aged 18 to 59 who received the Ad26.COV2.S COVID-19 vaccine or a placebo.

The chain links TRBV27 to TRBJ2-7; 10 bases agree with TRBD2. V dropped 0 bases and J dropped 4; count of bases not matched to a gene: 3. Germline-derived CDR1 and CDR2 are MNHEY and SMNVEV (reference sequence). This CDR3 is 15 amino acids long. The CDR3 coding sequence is TGTGCCAGCAGTTTATCACTAGCGGGGATGTACGAGCAGTACTTC. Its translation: CASSLSLAGMYEQYF.

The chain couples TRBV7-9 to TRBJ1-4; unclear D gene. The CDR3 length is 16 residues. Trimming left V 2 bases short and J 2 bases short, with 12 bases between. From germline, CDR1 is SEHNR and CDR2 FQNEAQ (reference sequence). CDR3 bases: TGTGCCAGCAGCTTAATAGTTTTAGCCACTAATGAAAAACTGTTTTTT. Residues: CASSLIVLATNEKLFF.

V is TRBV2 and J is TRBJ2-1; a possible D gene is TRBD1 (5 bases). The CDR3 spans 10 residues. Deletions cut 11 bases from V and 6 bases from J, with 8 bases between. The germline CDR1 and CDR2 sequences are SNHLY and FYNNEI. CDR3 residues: CAGTGNEQFF. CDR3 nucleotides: TGTGCCGGAACAGGCAATGAGCAGTTCTTC.

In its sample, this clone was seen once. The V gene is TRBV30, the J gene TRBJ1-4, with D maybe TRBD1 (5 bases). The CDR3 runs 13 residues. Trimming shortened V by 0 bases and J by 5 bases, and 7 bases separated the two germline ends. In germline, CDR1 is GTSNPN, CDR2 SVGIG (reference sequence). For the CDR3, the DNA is TGTGCCTGGAGTGTGCAGGGAAATGAAAAACTGTTTTTT. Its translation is CAWSVQGNEKLFF.

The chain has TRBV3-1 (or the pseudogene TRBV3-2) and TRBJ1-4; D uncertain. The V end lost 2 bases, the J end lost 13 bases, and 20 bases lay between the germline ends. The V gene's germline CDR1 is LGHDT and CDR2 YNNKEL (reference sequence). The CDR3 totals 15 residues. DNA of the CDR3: TGTGCCAGCAGCCAATTGTTACTCACCCCCGACGGACTGTTTTTT. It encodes CASSQLLLTPDGLFF.

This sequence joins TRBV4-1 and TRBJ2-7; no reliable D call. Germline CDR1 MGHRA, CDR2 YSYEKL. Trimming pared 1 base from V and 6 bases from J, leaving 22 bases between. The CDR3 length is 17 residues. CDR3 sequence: CASSQGHSAASRREQYF. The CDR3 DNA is TGCGCCAGCAGCCAAGGACACAGTGCCGCGAGTCGGCGCGAGCAGTACTTC.

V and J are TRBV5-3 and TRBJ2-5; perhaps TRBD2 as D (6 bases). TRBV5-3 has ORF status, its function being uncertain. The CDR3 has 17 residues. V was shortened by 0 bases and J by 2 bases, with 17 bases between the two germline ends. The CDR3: CARSLVLYRESQETQYF. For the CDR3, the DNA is TGTGCCAGAAGCTTGGTCTTATATCGGGAGAGTCAAGAGACCCAGTACTTC.